These 18 T cell receptor beta chains were all obtained from the same sample, sequenced in a study of T cell responses to AZD1222 COVID-19 vaccine. Sequencing was performed with immunoSEQ multiplex PCR; in TCRdb, only in-frame clones are kept and a portion is missing. Of 100,000 to 150,000 clones in the sample, roughly 90% were seen once. Material: peripheral blood, obtained on day 0 of AZD1222 vaccination. The receptor set was obtained from an adult in good health.

The V gene is TRBV15, the J gene TRBJ2-7, with 7 bases aligning to TRBD2. Trimming cost V 0 bases and J 4 bases; bases outside gene matches: 6. Germline assignment: CDR1 LNHNV and CDR2 YYDKDF (reference sequence). The CDR3 loop spans 15 amino acids. CDR3 region: CATSREGGGLYEQYF. CDR3 coding DNA: TGTGCCACCAGCAGAGAGGGCGGGGGATTATACGAGCAGTACTTC. Based on the CDR3 plus reference TRBV15 and TRBJ2-7, the full variable domain is DAMVIQNPRYQVTQFGKPVTLSCSQTLNHNVMYWYQQKSSQAPKLLFHYYDKDFNNEADTPDNFQSRRPNTSFCFLDIRSPGLGDTAMYLCATSREGGGLYEQYFGPGTRLTVT.

This chain connects TRBV19 to TRBJ1-5; D is ambiguous. There are 14 residues in the CDR3. The V end lost 4 bases, the J end lost 5 bases, and 12 bases lay between the germline ends. Germline V lookup: CDR1 LNHDA, CDR2 SQIVND (reference sequence). The CDR3 loop reads CASSTLGWDQPQHF. The CDR3 bases are TGTGCCAGTAGTACTCTGGGTTGGGATCAGCCCCAGCATTTT. Full variable domain (rest looked up from reference TRBV19 and TRBJ1-5): DGGITQSPKYLFRKEGQNVTLSCEQNLNHDAMYWYRQDPGQGLRLIYYSQIVNDFQKGDIAEGYSVSREKKESFPLTVTSAQKNPTAFYLCASSTLGWDQPQHFGDGTRLSIL.

The chain combines TRBV7-2 with TRBJ2-1; 9 bases match TRBD1. The CDR3 sequence is 15 residues long. The trim removed 4 bases at V and 9 bases at J, leaving 10 bases unmatched. The V gene's germline CDR1 is SGHTA and CDR2 FQGNSA. In DNA form, the CDR3 reads TGTGCCAGCAGCTCGACGTCCGGGACAGGGACTGAGCAGTTCTTC. Translating gives CASSSTSGTGTEQFF.

This clone was detected once. This chain uses TRBV11-2 with TRBJ2-2, with TRBD2 as a possible D gene (5 bases). This CDR3 has 15 amino acids. The V end lost 5 bases, the J end lost 1 base, and 11 bases lay between the germline ends. Germline CDR1 is SGHAT and CDR2 is FQNNGV. Here the CDR3 reads CASSPRGLNTGELFF. CDR3 sequence (DNA): TGTGCCAGCAGCCCCCGAGGGCTGAACACCGGGGAGCTGTTTTTT.

The V and J genes are TRBV11-2 and TRBJ2-5; D possibly corresponds to TRBD2 (5 bases). V gave up 5 bases and J gave up 4 bases, with 17 bases separating them. CDR3 length equals 15 residues. Per germline, CDR1 SGHAT and CDR2 FQNNGV. The CDR3 loop is CASSQAVGRGETQYF. The CDR3 DNA reads TGTGCCAGCAGCCAAGCGGTGGGAAGAGGAGAGACCCAGTACTTC.

The chain's CDR3 is CASGQAGGPETQYF. The CDR3 DNA sequence: TGTGCCAGCGGCCAAGCGGGCGGGCCAGAGACCCAGTACTTC. The chain has TRBV7-7 and TRBJ2-5; maybe TRBD2 (6 bases). Germline CDR1 SSHAT, CDR2 FNYEAQ (reference sequence). This CDR3 contains 14 residues. The V gene lost 8 bases and the J gene lost 4 bases, with 17 bases spanning the gap. Looking up the rest from reference TRBV7-7 and TRBJ2-5 gives the full variable domain: GAGVSQSPRYKVTKRGQDVTLRCDPISSHATLYWYQQALGQGPEFLTYFNYEAQPDKSGLPSDRFSAERPEGSISTLTIQRTEQRDSAMYRCASGQAGGPETQYFGPGTRLLVL.

The chain recombines TRBV19 with TRBJ2-3; D is unclear. This CDR3 comprises 9 residues. V lost 10 bases to trimming and J lost 11 bases, with 10 bases between them. Germline assignment: CDR1 LNHDA and CDR2 SQIVND (reference sequence). CDR3 region: CATRDMQYF. For the CDR3, the DNA is TGTGCCACCCGAGACATGCAGTATTTT.

The V call is TRBV25-1, the J call TRBJ2-5; perhaps TRBD1 as D (5 bases). Trimming removed 3 bases at V and 3 bases at J, with 11 bases between. There are 14 residues in the CDR3. Germline CDR1 is MGHDK and CDR2 is SYGVNS. CDR3 in amino acids: CASSDTLGEETQYF. The CDR3 bases are TGTGCCAGCAGTGACACTTTAGGGGAAGAGACCCAGTACTTC.

This chain uses TRBV6-2 or TRBV6-3 with TRBJ1-1; no firm D call. V lost 0 bases and J 0 bases, leaving 17 bases between the germline ends. CDR1 and CDR2 (germline): MNHEY, SVGEGT. The CDR3 covers 18 residues. CDR3 DNA sequence: TGTGCCAGCAGTTACTCGCGTCCGGGAGCGATGATGAACACTGAAGCTTTCTTT. As protein: CASSYSRPGAMMNTEAFF.

J is TRBJ1-2 and V is TRBV12-3 or TRBV12-4; no clear D gene. The CDR3 extends over 11 amino acids. The V end lost 0 bases, the J end lost 5 bases, and 1 base lay between the germline ends. The DNA for the CDR3 is TGTGCCAGCAGTTTAGCTTATGGCTACACCTTC. Its protein is CASSLAYGYTF.

The J gene is TRBJ1-2, the V gene TRBV30, with D possibly TRBD1 on 5 matching bases. Trimming stripped 2 bases from V and 0 bases from J, with 10 bases between. The CDR3 spans 14 residues. Germline-derived CDR1 and CDR2 are GTSNPN and SVGIG (reference sequence). The CDR3 DNA sequence: TGTGCCTGGAGTCAACACAGGACTAACTATGGCTACACCTTC. This codes for CAWSQHRTNYGYTF.

This clone came up once. J is TRBJ2-3 and V is TRBV6-5; perhaps TRBD1 as D (6 bases). Trimming cost V 2 bases and J 8 bases, with 8 bases left between them. The length of the CDR3 is 12 residues. Germline V gene lookup returns CDR1 MNHEY and CDR2 SVGAGI. The CDR3 sequence is CASSYPRGTQYF. In DNA form, the CDR3 reads TGTGCCAGCAGTTACCCCAGGGGTACGCAGTATTTT.

This sequence joins TRBV7-3 and TRBJ2-1, with a weak D call TRBD2 (6 bases). Germline V gene data show CDR1 as SGHTA and CDR2 as FQGTGA. The CDR3 runs to 14 residues. The V end was cut by 1 base, the J end by 7 bases, with 11 bases between. DNA for the CDR3: TGTGCCAGCAGCTTAAGCGGGGTGAGAAATGAGCAGTTCTTC. This encodes CASSLSGVRNEQFF.

This clone has only a few counts. V is TRBV6-2 or TRBV6-3 and J is TRBJ1-1; 7 bases agree with TRBD1. The CDR3 runs to 16 residues. The junction had 16 bases not matched to a gene; V was cut back by 4 bases and J by 8 bases. CDR1 is MNHEY and CDR2 is SVGEGT in the germline V gene. CDR3 loop: CASSLRTGYPSSEAFF. As DNA, the CDR3 is TGTGCCAGCAGTTTGCGGACAGGCTACCCGAGCTCCGAAGCTTTCTTT.

CDR3 in DNA: TGTGCCAGCACCCCAAGGGGGAACATAGGCTACGAGCAGTACTTC. Translated, it gives CASTPRGNIGYEQYF. The V and J genes are TRBV25-1 and TRBJ2-7, with D tentatively TRBD1 (6 bases). The CDR3 contains 15 residues. Trimming left V 7 bases short and J 3 bases short, with 19 bases between. Germline V gene data show CDR1 as MGHDK and CDR2 as SYGVNS.

The V call is TRBV28, the J call TRBJ2-7; D gene unclear. The V gene lost 3 bases and the J gene lost 4 bases, with 7 bases spanning the gap. This CDR3 has 12 residues. The germline gives CDR1 MDHEN, CDR2 SYDVKM. The CDR3 protein is CASSFGVYEQYF. In DNA form, the CDR3 reads TGTGCCAGCAGTTTTGGCGTTTACGAGCAGTACTTC. Drawing the rest from reference TRBV28 and TRBJ2-7, the complete variable domain is DVKVTQSSRYLVKRTGEKVFLECVQDMDHENMFWYRQDPGLGLRLIYFSYDVKMKEKGDIPEGYSVSREKKERFSLILESASTNQTSMYLCASSFGVYEQYFGPGTRLTVT.

This clone was observed a handful of times. The V call is TRBV3-1 (or the pseudogene TRBV3-2), the J call TRBJ2-2, with TRBD2 matching 12 bases. Trimming at V came to 0 bases and at J to 7 bases, leaving 6 bases not matched to a gene. From germline, CDR1 is LGHDT and CDR2 YNNKEL (reference sequence). The CDR3 runs 17 residues. CDR3 bases: TGTGCCAGCAGCCAAGATGAACTAGCGGGGGGCATCGGGGAGCTGTTTTTT. Translation: CASSQDELAGGIGELFF.

CDR3: CASSLLTGNNSPLHF. The CDR3 coding sequence is TGCGCCAGCAGCTTGTTGACAGGGAATAATTCACCCCTCCACTTT. The chain joins TRBV5-1 to TRBJ1-6; 7 bases fit TRBD1. V was clipped by 1 base and J by 5 bases; unmatched bases: 3. The CDR3 has 15 amino acids. Germline V CDR1 and CDR2: SGHRS, YFSETQ.